This TCR beta chain emerged from a study of shared clonotypes between healthy human individuals. The study, taken as a whole, reports: Across several donors, naive CD4 shared roughly 5%, naive CD8 over 3%, memory CD4 2.3%, memory CD8 approximately 0.4%.

Per the original data handling: With immunoSEQ giving junction-only sequences and no quality scores, filtering differed. Sequencing was performed with immunoSEQ multiplex PCR; in TCRdb, only in-frame clones are kept and a portion is missing. The D gene and trimming were derived from the DNA, and the V and J assignments and clone size from that table. Of over 2,000,000 clones in the sample, roughly 95% were seen once. Trimming stripped 6 bases from V and 2 bases from J, with 8 bases between. The CDR3 sequence is 12 residues long. In germline, CDR1 is MDHEN, CDR2 SYDVKM. Only CD45RO-negative cells positively selected for CCR7 counted as naive CD8 cells, so terminally differentiated effector memory CD45RA+ cells were excluded. Worth noting for this clone: The antigen remains unidentified.

Sequenced: naive CD8+ T cells from PBMCs. The gene calls are TRBV28 and TRBJ2-7, with D unresolved. The receptor's source is a man between 18 and 29 years old in good health. Some clones in this sample may be carry-over from other donors' samples. CDR3 nucleotides: TGTGCCAGCAGAGAAGGGACCTACGAGCAGTACTTC. Translating it yields CASREGTYEQYF.